A selection of T cell receptor beta chains follows, all from one sample in a study of tumor-infiltrating lymphocytes in primary liver carcinoma. TCRdb ran MiXCR on the multiplex PCR reads and lists one entry per CDR3 protein. The sample holds 310,000 or so distinct CDR3 sequences; less than 75% are singletons and the top ten take under 8.5%. Sample: peripheral blood. The receptors stem from a man aged 35 to 55 with primary liver carcinoma and hepatitis B virus infection. Both conserved end residues are part of each CDR3.

v_call	j_call	cdr3_aa
TRBV28	TRBJ1-3	CASLGQGAGNTIYF
TRBV7-8	TRBJ2-1	CASILVDEQFF
TRBV5-1	TRBJ2-1	CASSRTGLAAPNYNEQFF
TRBV11-1	TRBJ2-3	CVSSLESAGPTDTQYF
TRBV6-2/TRBV6-3	TRBJ2-7	CASSYLVRYEQYF
TRBV11-2	TRBJ2-7	CASILAPKLTYEQYF
TRBV4-1	TRBJ2-1	CASSHSGRDNEQFF
TRBV5-4	TRBJ2-7	CASGPDRGREQYF
TRBV11-2	TRBJ2-7	CASSSPTGRPYERYF
TRBV6-1	TRBJ1-1	CASSTQDRTEAFF
TRBV14	TRBJ2-2	CASSQTRVDSYFTGELFF
TRBV24-1	TRBJ2-1	CATSRDRYNEQFF
TRBV4-1	TRBJ2-3	CASSAPGLAGVNKDTQYF
TRBV29-1	TRBJ2-7	CSARRGGSSGEQYF
TRBV29-1	TRBJ2-1	CSVEGGLANEQFF
TRBV10-1	TRBJ2-3	CASSDRSTDTQYF
TRBV10-3	TRBJ2-7	CAISESGGNDYEQYF
TRBV29-1	TRBJ2-2	CSVEDPPGLAGGRNTGELFF
TRBV6-6	TRBJ2-2	CVCSVRDIRPGELFF
TRBV29-1	TRBJ1-2	CSVEDQGSGYTF
TRBV5-1	TRBJ2-7	CASSPIPTVYEQYF
TRBV10-3	TRBJ2-2	CAISRDGSGAGELFF
TRBV5-1	TRBJ2-7	CASSYQGTSGNGEQYF
TRBV6-1	TRBJ2-7	CASSETGGVEQYF
TRBV6-2/TRBV6-3	TRBJ2-2	CASRDSGSPVITGELFF